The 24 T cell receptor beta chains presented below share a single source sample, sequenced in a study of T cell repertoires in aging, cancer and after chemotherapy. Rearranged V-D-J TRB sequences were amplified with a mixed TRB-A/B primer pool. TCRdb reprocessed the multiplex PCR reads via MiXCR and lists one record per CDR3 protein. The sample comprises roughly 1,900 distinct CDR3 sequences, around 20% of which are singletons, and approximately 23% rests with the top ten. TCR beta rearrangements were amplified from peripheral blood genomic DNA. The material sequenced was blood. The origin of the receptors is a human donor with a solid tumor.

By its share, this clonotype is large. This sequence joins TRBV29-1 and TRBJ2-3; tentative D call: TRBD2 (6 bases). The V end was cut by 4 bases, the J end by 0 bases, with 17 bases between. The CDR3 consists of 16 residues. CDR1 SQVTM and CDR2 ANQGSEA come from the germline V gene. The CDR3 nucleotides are TGCAGCGTTGTAGGGCTAGGGGCGGGGAGCACAGATACGCAGTATTTT. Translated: CSVVGLGAGSTDTQYF.

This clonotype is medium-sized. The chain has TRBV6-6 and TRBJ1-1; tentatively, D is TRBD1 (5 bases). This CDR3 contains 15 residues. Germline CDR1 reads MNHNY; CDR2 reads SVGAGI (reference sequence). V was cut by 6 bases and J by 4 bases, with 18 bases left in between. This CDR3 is CASRTGRGKSTEAFF. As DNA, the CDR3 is TGTGCCAGCAGAACAGGACGCGGTAAGAGCACTGAAGCTTTCTTT.

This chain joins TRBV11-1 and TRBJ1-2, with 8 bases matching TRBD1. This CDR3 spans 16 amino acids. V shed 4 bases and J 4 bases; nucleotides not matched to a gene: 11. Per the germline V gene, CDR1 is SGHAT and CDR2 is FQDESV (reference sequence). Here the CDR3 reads CASSSPPYRGGYGYTF. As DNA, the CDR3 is TGTGCCAGCAGCTCCCCGCCATACAGGGGGGGCTATGGCTACACCTTC.

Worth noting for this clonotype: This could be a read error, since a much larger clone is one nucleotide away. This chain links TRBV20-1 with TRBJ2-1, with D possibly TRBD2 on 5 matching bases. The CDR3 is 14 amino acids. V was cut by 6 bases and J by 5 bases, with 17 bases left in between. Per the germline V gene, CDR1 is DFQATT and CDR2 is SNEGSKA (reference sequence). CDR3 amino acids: CSAENGVPDNEQFF. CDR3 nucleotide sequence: TGCAGTGCGGAAAACGGGGTGCCCGACAATGAGCAGTTCTTC.

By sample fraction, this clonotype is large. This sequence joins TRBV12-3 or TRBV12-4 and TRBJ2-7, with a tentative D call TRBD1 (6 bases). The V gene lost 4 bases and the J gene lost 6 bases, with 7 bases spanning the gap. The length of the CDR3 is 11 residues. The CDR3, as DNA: TGTGCCAGCAGTTACAGGGCCGAGCAGTACTTC. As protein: CASSYRAEQYF.

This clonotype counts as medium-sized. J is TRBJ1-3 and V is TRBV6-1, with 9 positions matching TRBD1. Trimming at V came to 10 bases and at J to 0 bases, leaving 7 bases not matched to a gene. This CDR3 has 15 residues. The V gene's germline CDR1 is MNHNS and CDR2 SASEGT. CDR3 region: CATADRGVSGNTIYF. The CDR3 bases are TGTGCCACCGCGGACAGGGGTGTCTCTGGAAACACCATATATTTT.

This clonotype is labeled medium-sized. In DNA form, the CDR3 reads TGTGCCAGCAGCAACCCCACAAGCTCCTACAATGAGCAGTTCTTC. Encoded protein: CASSNPTSSYNEQFF. The chain employs TRBV6-6 and TRBJ2-1; D ambiguous. This CDR3 comprises 15 residues. The ends were cut back, 6 bases at V and 0 bases at J, with 12 bases in the middle. CDR1 is MNHNY and CDR2 is SVGAGI in the germline V gene (reference sequence).

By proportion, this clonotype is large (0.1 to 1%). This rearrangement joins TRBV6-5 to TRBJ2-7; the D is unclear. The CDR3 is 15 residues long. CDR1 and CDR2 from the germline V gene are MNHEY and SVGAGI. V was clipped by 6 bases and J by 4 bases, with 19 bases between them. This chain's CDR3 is CASSLTPLTVYEQYF. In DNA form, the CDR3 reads TGTGCCAGCAGCCTCACCCCCCTTACAGTTTACGAGCAGTACTTC.

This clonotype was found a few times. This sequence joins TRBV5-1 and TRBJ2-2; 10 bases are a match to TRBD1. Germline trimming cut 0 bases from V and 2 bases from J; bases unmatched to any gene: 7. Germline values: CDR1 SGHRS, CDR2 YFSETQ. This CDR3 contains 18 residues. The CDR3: CASSLGPGTGANTGELFF. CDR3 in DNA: TGCGCCAGCAGCTTGGGGCCCGGGACAGGGGCTAACACCGGGGAGCTGTTTTTT.

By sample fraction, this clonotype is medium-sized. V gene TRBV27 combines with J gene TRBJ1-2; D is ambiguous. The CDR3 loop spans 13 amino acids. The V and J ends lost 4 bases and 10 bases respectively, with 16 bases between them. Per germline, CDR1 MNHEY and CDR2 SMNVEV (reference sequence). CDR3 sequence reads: CASSSLSQITYTF. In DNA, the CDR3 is TGTGCCAGCAGTTCCCTCAGTCAAATTACCTACACCTTC.

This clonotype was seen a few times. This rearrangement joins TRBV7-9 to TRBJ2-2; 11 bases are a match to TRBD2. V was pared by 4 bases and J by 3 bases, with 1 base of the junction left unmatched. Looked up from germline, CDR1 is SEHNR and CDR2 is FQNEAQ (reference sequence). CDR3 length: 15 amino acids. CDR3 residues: CASSSSGGYTGELFF. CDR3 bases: TGTGCCAGCAGCTCTAGCGGGGGGTACACCGGGGAGCTGTTTTTT.

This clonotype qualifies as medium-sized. CDR3 in DNA: TGTGCCAGCTCGTACATAGGGGGATACGAGCAGTACTTC. Translation: CASSYIGGYEQYF. The genes are TRBV18 and TRBJ2-7; D is perhaps TRBD1 (6 bases). Germline V lookup: CDR1 KGHSH, CDR2 LQKENI. The CDR3 has 13 amino acids. Trimming took 6 bases from V and 4 from J, leaving 13 bases between them.

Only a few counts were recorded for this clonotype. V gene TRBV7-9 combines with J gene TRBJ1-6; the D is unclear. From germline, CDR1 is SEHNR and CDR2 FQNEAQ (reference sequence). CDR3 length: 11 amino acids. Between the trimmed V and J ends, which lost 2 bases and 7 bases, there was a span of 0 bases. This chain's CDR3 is CASSLNSPLHF. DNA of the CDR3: TGTGCCAGCAGCTTAAATTCACCCCTCCACTTT.

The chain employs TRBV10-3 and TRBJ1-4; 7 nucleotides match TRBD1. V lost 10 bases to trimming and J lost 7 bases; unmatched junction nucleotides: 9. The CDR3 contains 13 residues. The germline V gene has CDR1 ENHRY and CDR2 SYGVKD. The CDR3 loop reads CASSKGAFEKLFF. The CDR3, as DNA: TGTGCCAGCAGCAAGGGGGCCTTTGAAAAACTGTTTTTT.

CDR3 DNA sequence: TGTGCCAGCAGTCTTTCGGCCCACCGGGACAGAATTAACTATGGCTACACCTTC. Translated: CASSLSAHRDRINYGYTF. The rearrangement joins TRBV28 to TRBJ1-2; 7 bases line up with TRBD1. Germline loops: CDR1 MDHEN, CDR2 SYDVKM. The CDR3 extends over 18 amino acids. Trimming took 5 bases from V and 1 from J; bases not matched to a gene: 16.

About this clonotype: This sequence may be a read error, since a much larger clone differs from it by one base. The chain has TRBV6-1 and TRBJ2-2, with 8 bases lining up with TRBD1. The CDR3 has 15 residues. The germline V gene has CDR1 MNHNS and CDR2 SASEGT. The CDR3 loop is CASSFGQGDTGDLFF. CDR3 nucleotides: TGTGCCAGCAGCTTCGGACAGGGTGATACCGGGGACCTGTTTTTT.

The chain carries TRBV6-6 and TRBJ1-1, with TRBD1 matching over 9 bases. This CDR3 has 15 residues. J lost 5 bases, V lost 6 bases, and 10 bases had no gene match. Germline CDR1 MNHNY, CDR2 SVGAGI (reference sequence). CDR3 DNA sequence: TGTGCCAGCAGCTCCGGGACAGGGTATTGGACTGAAGCTTTCTTT. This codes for CASSSGTGYWTEAFF.

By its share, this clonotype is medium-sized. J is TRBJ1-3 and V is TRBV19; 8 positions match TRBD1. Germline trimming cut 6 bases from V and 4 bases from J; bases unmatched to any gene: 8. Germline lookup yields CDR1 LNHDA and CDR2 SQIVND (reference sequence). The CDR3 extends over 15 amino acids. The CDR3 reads CASSLQGVSGNTIYF. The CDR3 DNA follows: TGTGCCAGTAGCTTACAGGGGGTTTCCGGAAACACCATATATTTT. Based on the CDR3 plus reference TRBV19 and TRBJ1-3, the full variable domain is DGGITQSPKYLFRKEGQNVTLSCEQNLNHDAMYWYRQDPGQGLRLIYYSQIVNDFQKGDIAEGYSVSREKKESFPLTVTSAQKNPTAFYLCASSLQGVSGNTIYFGEGSWLTVV.

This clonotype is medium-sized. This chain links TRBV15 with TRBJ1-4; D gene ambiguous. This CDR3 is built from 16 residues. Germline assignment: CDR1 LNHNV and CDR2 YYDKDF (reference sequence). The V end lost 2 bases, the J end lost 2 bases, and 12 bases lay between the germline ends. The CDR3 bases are TGTGCCACCAGCAGAAATTCACGCTCGACTAATGAAAAACTGTTTTTT. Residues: CATSRNSRSTNEKLFF.

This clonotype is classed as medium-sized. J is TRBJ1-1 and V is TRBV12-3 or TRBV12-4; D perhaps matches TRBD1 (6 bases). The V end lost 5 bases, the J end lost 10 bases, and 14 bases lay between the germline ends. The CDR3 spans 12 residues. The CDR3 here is CASSAAGGAAFF. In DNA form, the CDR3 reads TGTGCCAGCAGTGCCGCGGGGGGGGCAGCTTTCTTT.

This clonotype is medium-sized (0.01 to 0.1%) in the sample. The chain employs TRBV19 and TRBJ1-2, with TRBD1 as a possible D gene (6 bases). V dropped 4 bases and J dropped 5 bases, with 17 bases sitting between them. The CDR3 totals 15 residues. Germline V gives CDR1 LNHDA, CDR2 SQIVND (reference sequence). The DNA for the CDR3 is TGTGCCAGTAGTAGGACCGGACAGAGTGGATATGGCTACACCTTC. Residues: CASSRTGQSGYGYTF.

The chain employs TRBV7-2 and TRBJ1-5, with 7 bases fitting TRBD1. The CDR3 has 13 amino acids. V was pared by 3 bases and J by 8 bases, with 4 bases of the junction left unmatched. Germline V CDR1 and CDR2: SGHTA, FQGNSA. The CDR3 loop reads CASSLGDREPQHF. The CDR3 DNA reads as TGTGCCAGCAGCTTGGGCGACAGGGAGCCCCAGCATTTT.

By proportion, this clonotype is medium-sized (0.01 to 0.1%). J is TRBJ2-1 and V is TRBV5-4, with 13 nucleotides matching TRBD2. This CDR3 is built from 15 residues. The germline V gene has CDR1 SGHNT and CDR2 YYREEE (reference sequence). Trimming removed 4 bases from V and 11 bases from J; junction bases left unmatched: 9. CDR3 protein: CASSTGTSGALQQFF. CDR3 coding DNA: TGTGCCAGCAGCACGGGGACTAGCGGGGCATTGCAGCAGTTCTTC.

CDR3 bases: TGCAGTGCCCAAAGCGGGGGGGCCGGAGAGACCCAGTACTTC. This encodes CSAQSGGAGETQYF. The genes are TRBV20-1 and TRBJ2-5; TRBD2 agrees at 10 bases. The CDR3 runs 14 residues. With 6 bases clipped from V and 4 bases from J, the junction kept 8 bases outside the gene matches. Germline lookup yields CDR1 DFQATT and CDR2 SNEGSKA (reference sequence).